This TCR beta chain was recorded in a study of regulatory T cells in long-lasting Graves disease. Regarding time point: persistent/refractory GD, antithyroid drugs over 5 years with positive TRAb. Isolated PBMC RNA provided the starting material for the TCR library. Germline CDR1 SGHTA, CDR2 FQGNSA. The CDR3 totals 14 residues. The V gene lost 2 bases and the J gene lost 9 bases, with 16 bases spanning the gap. This clonotype was picked up a small number of times. For TCR beta, libraries came from iRepertoire HTBI primers and Arm-PCR of CDR3 regions. TCRdb processed the multiplex PCR reads anew with MiXCR; each CDR3 protein has one entry. The sample shows hundreds of thousands of distinct CDR3 sequences, more than 20% of them seen only once.

The TCR was taken from a female donor with Graves disease. The J gene is TRBJ1-2, the V gene TRBV7-2; unclear D gene. The sample here was peripheral blood mononuclear cells (PBMCs), taken when the disease was refractory, from a patient treated with antithyroid drugs. This chain's CDR3 is CASSLIGPGVSYTF. The DNA of the CDR3 is TGTGCCAGCAGCTTAATAGGGCCGGGTGTTAGCTACACCTTC.